This T cell receptor (beta chain) was identified during a study of cytomegalovirus exposure and HLA in healthy donors (dated by TCRdb to 2017 to 2019). Turning to the overall study: An earlier analysis of 587 of the donors reported over 250 Gb of sequence data and approximately 120 million unique TCR beta sequences obtained from 150 million to 200 million T cells. Along with the roughly 700-subject first cohort, a separate validation cohort of 120 different subjects was used. An earlier analysis of approximately 630 of the donors applied high-throughput TCR beta sequencing to assess whether each TCR beta V gene segment acted as functional or pseudogenic. Donor age, sex, ethnicity and CMV serostatus were compiled alongside the repertoire data. In a later genetic analysis, genome-wide SNP genotypes for about 60% of the 666 donors were used, and that subset was treated as a discovery cohort. The study was designed to test whether signatures of past pathogen exposure could be identified by cataloging public T cell receptors. Among a few hundred genotyped donors of the cohort, an average of roughly 240,000 unique TCR beta nucleotide sequences were sequenced per donor, 15% to 20% of them non-productive. Every discovery cohort repertoire had been produced on one sequencing platform. The study profiled the T cell repertoires of some 610 subjects by immunosequencing and related them to cytomegalovirus serostatus. Rather than using new phenotypic data, the later analysis identified candidate immune exposures from TCR beta sequences and from how often those sequences occurred across donors. The number of donors typed differed by locus, with about 629-640 for A, B, C, DRB1 and DQB1, approximately 500 for DQA1, 600 to 610 for DPA1, and under 490 for DPB1. Four to six DR-DQ haplotypes were handled as single units for association and clustering because linkage in the cohort was strong. High-throughput TCR immunosequencing, statistical association of individual TCRs with disease status, and machine learning were combined to predict cytomegalovirus infection status. An early release covering 550 to 700 HLA-typed donors comprised approximately 290 gigabases of sequencing data and roughly 85 million unique TCR sequences. Among the approximately 420 genotyped donors, roughly 80% belonged to the genetic ancestry cluster associated with self-reported Caucasian donors. In a later analysis, previously published TCR beta repertoires from 550 to 750 donors were re-analyzed and high-resolution HLA genotyping was added so that TCR occurrence patterns could be studied. HLA typing included class I and class II loci at four-digit resolution. What the research found in general, with its limitations: Roughly 15 rarely observed V segments, including chromosome 9 orphons, were excluded from the earlier analysis of 550 to 700 of the donors because counts were too low. The classifier was reported to diagnose cytomegalovirus status with high specificity and sensitivity in both the original cohort and the validation cohort. A later analysis reported that several top co-occurrence clusters appeared linked to parvovirus B19, influenza, CMV and Epstein-Barr virus. A further reported finding was that TCR beta sequences accurately predicted the HLA-A and HLA-B alleles for most subjects in the first cohort. Correlated functional status among segregating V segments might reflect linkage disequilibrium, but an unknown experimental factor could not be ruled out. A total of 164 TCR beta chains were listed by the study as associated with cytomegalovirus. It was suggested by the authors that the approach could potentially be generalized to other disease states and immunological phenotypes. HLA typing was unavailable for some donors at each locus, so association tests used only the typed subset. While some public TCRs were present in many individuals, most TCR sequences turned up only very rarely across donors. In vitro tests confirmed that a few of the cytomegalovirus-associated TCR beta chains recognize cytomegalovirus antigens. For the cohort, immune exposure information was limited to CMV serostatus. The sequencing pipeline was judged likely to have produced a cluster of highly shared sequence variants as a technical artifact. In a later analysis, HLA-associated TCR beta chains showed more clonal expansion and lower generation probabilities than non-associated chains that were equally common. The 87-base-pair reads could not distinguish some IMGT-functional V segments, including TRBV6-2 and TRBV6-3, so those segments were excluded. According to a later analysis, TCR association rates differed among HLA loci, with DRB1 alleles showing the most associated TCRs and HLA-C alleles showing the fewest. A later analysis associated around 16,000 TCR beta sequences with specific HLA alleles at a false discovery rate of 0.05. Roughly uniform sequencing depth across donors was assumed in presence/absence analyses, although this assumption may not hold. In this cohort, only TCR beta chains were sequenced, and detectable features were limited by the absence of alpha or paired-chain data. In an earlier analysis of 587 of the donors, most TCR beta V segments appeared in productive rearrangements about 87% or about 30% of the time, broadly matching IMGT annotations. A later genetic analysis associated a missense DCLRE1C variant with V-gene and J-gene trimming of TCR beta chains, and an independent cohort replicated the association. When HLA alleles, especially DR and DQ, strongly co-occurred, attributing TCR associations to individual alleles was difficult. According to a later analysis, most CMV-associated TCR beta chains appeared to be HLA-restricted, and the HLA associations seemed to be driven largely by CMV exposure. Compared with the approximately 700-donor mean, donors in an Asian-associated ancestry cluster had fewer N-insertions in productive TCRs, according to a later genetic analysis.

Receptor libraries were prepared by the immunoSEQ multiplex PCR assay. A mixture of 60 forward primers for TCR Vbeta segments and 13 reverse primers for TCR Jbeta segments was used in the multiplex PCR. A multiplex PCR assay on genomic DNA amplified the CDR3 region of rearranged TCR beta genes. On the Illumina HiSeq System, the amplified TCR beta libraries were sequenced as 87-base-pair reads. In the authors' own workflow: A later analysis tallied 75 million to 85 million unique TCR beta chains across the approximately 670 repertoires, and some 10 million of those chains were shared by two or more donors. Raw reads were error-corrected and collapsed into unique sequences by a nearest-neighbor algorithm in which closely related sequences were merged to remove PCR and sequencing errors. Alignment of CDR3 sequences to IMGT reference sequences was used to assign V, D and J gene segments. For a sequence to be retained, a match of at least six nucleotides to both a V gene segment and a J gene segment was required. A rearrangement was called productive if the CDR3 had no stop codons and remained in frame with V and J, and every other rearrangement was called non-productive. Following IMGT convention, CDR3 was defined as the stretch from the second conserved V-encoded cysteine up to the conserved J-encoded phenylalanine. The earlier analysis of about 590 of the donors excluded sequences that lacked an unambiguous match to a single V gene segment. In an earlier analysis of 587 of the donors, V segments were called functional above 56.7% productive rearrangements and were called segregating when the between-donor standard deviation exceeded 5%. To diagnose cytomegalovirus status from the catalog of TCR beta chain sequences, a statistical classification framework was built. A later analysis assigned V and J genes by comparing TCR nucleotide sequences with IMGT/GENE-DB human TR gene sequences. The TCRdist pipeline was used in a later analysis to assign CDR3 sequences and most-parsimonious VDJ recombination scenarios. In a later analysis, each TCR beta chain was defined by its CDR3 amino acid sequence together with its V-gene family, and reads lacking a unique V-gene family were excluded. As a way to deal with suspected cross-contamination and a sequencing artifact, a later analysis dropped hundreds of nucleotide sequences that were highly shared and had low generation probability. In a later analysis, a clonal expansion index was calculated for each public chain from normalized within-repertoire ranks of inferred template counts. In a later analysis, generation probabilities were computed using a VDJ recombination model fitted to out-of-frame rearrangements, and the results were checked against IGoR. A later analysis scored TCR-TCR, TCR-HLA and TCR-CMV co-occurrence with hypergeometric tests, applying a repertoire-size bias correction to TCR pairs. To estimate false discovery rates, a later analysis permuted the HLA or CMV assignments 20 times. In a later analysis, co-occurring TCRs were grouped with DBSCAN, and TCRdist sequence similarity was added when clustering was performed within HLA-allele-positive subsets. Repertoires with fewer than 30,000 or more than 120,000 public chains, plus five repertoires with anomalous nucleotide sharing, were excluded from co-occurrence clustering. TCRdb retrieved this table from immuneACCESS and kept in-frame rearrangements only. Not all clones are present; in checked studies, unresolved V genes account for under half, and no reason is known for the remainder. V and J calls and clone size come straight from that table; D and trimming were deduced from the DNA. The sample contains 100,000 to 150,000 clones, more than 75% of them found a single time. Together, the top ten hold around 5.2% of the sample.

The germline V end is reduced by 4 bases and the J end by 3 bases; junction bases left unmatched: 5. In the germline V gene (reference sequence), CDR1 corresponds to SEHNR and CDR2 to FQNEAQ. The CDR3 goes from the cysteine to the phenylalanine over 15 residues. Only the CDR3 region is kept as DNA, spanning 45 bases read in frame from base 1. About this clone: The clone's antigen remains unknown. Base qualities are not at hand, and no much larger clone is one base apart.

The cohort was made up of approximately 670 healthy bone marrow donors. Cohort members were all nominally healthy when sampled, although unrecorded immune exposures were likely present. The donor tested CMV seronegative and was one of the 352 seronegative cohort members. A peripheral blood sample was provided by each donor, and peripheral blood mononuclear cells were used for TCR beta sequencing. The Qiagen DNeasy Blood Extraction Kit was used to extract genomic DNA from the blood cell samples. This clonotype was sampled from a woman aged 25-40 years in good health and CMV-seronegative. The receptor chain draws on TRBV7-9 and TRBJ1-4; 7 middle bases align to TRBD1. Material: PBMCs. The CDR3 loop reads CASSSWDSSNEKLFF. The DNA reads TGTGCCAGCAGCTCCTGGGACAGCTCTAATGAAAAACTGTTTTTT. Supplemented by the reference TRBV7-9 and TRBJ1-4 proteins around the CDR3, the complete variable domain is DTGVSQNPRHKITKRGQNVTFRCDPISEHNRLYWYRQTLGQGPEFLTYFQNEAQLEKSRLLSDRFSAERPKGSFSTLEIQRTEQGDSAMYLCASSSWDSSNEKLFFGSGTQLSVL.